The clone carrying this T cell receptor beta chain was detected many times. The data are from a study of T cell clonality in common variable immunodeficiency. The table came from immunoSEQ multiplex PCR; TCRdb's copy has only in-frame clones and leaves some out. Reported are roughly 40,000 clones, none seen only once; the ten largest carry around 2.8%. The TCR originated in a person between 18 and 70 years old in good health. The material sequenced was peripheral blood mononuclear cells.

CDR3 region: CASSEQGLKNIQYF. The part of the CDR3 DNA that was read is TGCGCCAGCAGCGAACAGGGCCTAAAAAACATT. The chain links TRBV5-1 to TRBJ2-4, with D possibly matching TRBD1 (6 bases). The read terminates 3 residues before the CDR3 end, so the remaining end is supplied by the germline J gene. Trimming removed 4 bases at V and 4 bases at J, with 12 bases between. Per germline, CDR1 SGHRS and CDR2 YFSETQ. The CDR3 has 14 residues.